This TCR beta chain was sequenced for a study of T cell repertoires in cytomegalovirus infection. Study details: Carrying CMV and the relevant HLA type showed in public TCR beta signatures.

One entry per CDR3 protein results from TCRdb running MiXCR on the reads. This sample carries about 740,000 distinct CDR3 sequences, under 40% of them seen once, and the ten largest clones take around 2.8%. Regarding the study as a whole: Predominance within the ex vivo response was attributable to HLA-C-restricted CMV-specific TCR beta clonotypes. Individuals carrying CMV plus the relevant HLA were identified by cumulative frequency of public TCR beta families.

A note on this clonotype: Its antigen is still unknown. A much larger clonotype is one base distant, so this may be a read error.

This TCR derives from a human donor in good health (CMV status not recorded). Some clones in this sample may be carry-over from other donors' samples. Sequencing was performed on PBMCs.

CDR3 residues: CASSVVGGATTEAFF. The CDR3 DNA is TGTGCCAGCAGCGTAGTAGGGGGCGCGACCACTGAAGCTTTCTTT. V is TRBV7-2 and J is TRBJ1-1, with 7 bases that match TRBD1. The CDR3 is 15 amino acids. Germline trimming cut 5 bases from V and 4 bases from J; bases unmatched to any gene: 10. CDR1 is SGHTA, CDR2 FQGNSA, per germline.